The T cell receptor (beta chain) described here comes from a study of graft-versus-host responses after intestinal transplantation. As regards this clone: Its antigen is as yet unknown.

Regarding the study as a whole: Those patients showing graft-donor T cell macrochimerism displayed high graft-versus-host to host-versus-graft clonal ratios in allografts. GvH clone levels peaked in circulation, and this peak was associated with early post-transplant HvG declines. Recipient marrow contained GvH clones, some of which appeared first in ileum or blood.

Sequencing used immunoSEQ multiplex PCR; TCRdb keeps in-frame clones, though not all of them. Among 90,000 to 95,000 clones listed, 90% to 95% were seen once. The CDR3 totals 16 residues. V gave up 0 bases and J gave up 6 bases, with 12 bases separating them. CDR1 SEHNR and CDR2 FQNEAQ come from the germline V gene (reference sequence). The receptor's source is a human donor who received an intestinal transplant. The chain employs TRBV7-9 and TRBJ1-6; a possible D gene is TRBD1 (5 bases). The sequencing used unstimulated CD8+ T cells sorted from spleen or lymph node cells, collected before intestinal transplant. The CDR3 nucleotides read TGTGCCAGCAGCTTAGCGGGATGGGGACTTAATTCACCCCTCCACTTT. This translates into CASSLAGWGLNSPLHF.